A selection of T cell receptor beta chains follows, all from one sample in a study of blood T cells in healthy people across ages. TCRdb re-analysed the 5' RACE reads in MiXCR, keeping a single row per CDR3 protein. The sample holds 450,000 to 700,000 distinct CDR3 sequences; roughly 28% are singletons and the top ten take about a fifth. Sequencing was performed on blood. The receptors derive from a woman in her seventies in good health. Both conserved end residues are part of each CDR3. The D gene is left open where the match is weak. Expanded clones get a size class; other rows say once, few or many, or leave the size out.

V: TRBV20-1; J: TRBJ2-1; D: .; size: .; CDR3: CSAPGAPDEQFF; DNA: TGCAGTGCCCCAGGGGCCCCAGATGAGCAGTTCTTC
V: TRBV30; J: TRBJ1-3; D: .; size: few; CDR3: CAWGPGLDSSTIYF; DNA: TGTGCCTGGGGACCGGGACTCGATTCTTCCACCATATATTTT
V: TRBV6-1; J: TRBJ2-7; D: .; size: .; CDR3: CASSARETYEQYF; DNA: TGTGCCAGCAGTGCCCGGGAAACCTACGAGCAGTACTTC
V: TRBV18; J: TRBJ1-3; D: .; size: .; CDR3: CASSRGGTTGNTIYF; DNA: TGTGCCAGCTCTCGTGGGGGTACAACTGGAAACACCATATATTTT
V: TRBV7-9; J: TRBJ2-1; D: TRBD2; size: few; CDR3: CASSRLAGFNEQFF; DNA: TGTGCCAGCAGCAGACTAGCGGGGTTCAATGAGCAGTTCTTC
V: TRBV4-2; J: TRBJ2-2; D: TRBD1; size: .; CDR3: CASSQAMGRGQSGGELFF; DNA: TGTGCCAGCAGCCAAGCAATGGGCAGGGGGCAGAGTGGCGGGGAGCTGTTTTTT
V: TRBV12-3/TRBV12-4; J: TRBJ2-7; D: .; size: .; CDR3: CAGRINYEQYF; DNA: TGTGCCGGCAGGATAAACTACGAGCAGTACTTC
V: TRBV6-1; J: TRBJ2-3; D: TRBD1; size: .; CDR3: CASRPPGQGSDTQYF; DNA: TGTGCCAGCAGGCCCCCGGGACAGGGGTCAGATACGCAGTATTTT
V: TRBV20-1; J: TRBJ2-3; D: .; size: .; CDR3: CSAQFPLTDTQYF; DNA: TGCAGTGCTCAGTTCCCCCTCACAGATACGCAGTATTTT
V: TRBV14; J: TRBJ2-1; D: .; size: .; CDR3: CASSQEFRVSNEQFF; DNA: TGTGCCAGCAGCCAAGAATTTAGGGTTTCCAATGAGCAGTTCTTC
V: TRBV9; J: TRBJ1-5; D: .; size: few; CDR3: CASSVATGRSNQPQHF; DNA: TGTGCCAGCAGCGTAGCTACGGGTAGAAGCAATCAGCCCCAGCATTTT
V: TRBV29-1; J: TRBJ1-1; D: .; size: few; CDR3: CSVGGAVMNTEAFF; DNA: TGCAGCGTTGGGGGGGCGGTGATGAACACTGAAGCTTTCTTT
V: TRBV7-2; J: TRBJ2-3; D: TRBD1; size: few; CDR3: CASSLGTGGRDTQCF; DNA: TGTGCCAGCAGCTTAGGGACAGGGGGCAGAGATACGCAGTGTTTT
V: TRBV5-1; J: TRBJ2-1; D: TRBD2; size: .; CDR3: CASSLSGAASYNEQFF; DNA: TGCGCCAGCAGCTTGAGCGGGGCCGCCTCCTACAATGAGCAGTTCTTC
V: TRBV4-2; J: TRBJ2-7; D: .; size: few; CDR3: CASSQAHPEGTDEQCF; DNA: TGTGCCAGCAGCCAAGCCCACCCGGAAGGGACGGACGAGCAGTGCTTC
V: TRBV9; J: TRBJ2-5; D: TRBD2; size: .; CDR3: CASSVAGAVQETQYF; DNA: TGTGCCAGCAGCGTCGCGGGAGCCGTCCAAGAGACCCAGTACTTC
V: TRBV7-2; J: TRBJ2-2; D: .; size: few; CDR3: CASSQVHGELFF; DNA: TGTGCCAGCAGCCAGGTTCACGGGGAGCTGTTTTTT
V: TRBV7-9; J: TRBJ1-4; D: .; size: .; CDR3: CASSRGSAGNEKLFF; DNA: TGTGCCAGCAGCAGAGGGTCGGCAGGGAATGAAAAACTGTTTTTT
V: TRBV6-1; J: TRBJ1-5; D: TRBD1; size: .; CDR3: CASSPYRGQGHNQPQHF; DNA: TGTGCCAGCAGTCCCTATAGGGGACAGGGGCACAATCAGCCCCAGCATTTT
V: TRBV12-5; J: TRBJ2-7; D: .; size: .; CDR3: CASGLLYEQYF; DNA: TGTGCTAGTGGTTTGCTTTACGAGCAGTACTTC
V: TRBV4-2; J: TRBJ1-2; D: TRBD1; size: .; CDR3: CASSQGGTGNYGYTF; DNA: TGTGCCAGCAGCCAAGGCGGGACAGGGAACTATGGCTACACCTTC
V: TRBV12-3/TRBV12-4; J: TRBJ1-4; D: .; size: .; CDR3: CASSLRPVATNEKLFF; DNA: TGTGCCAGCAGCCTTCGACCCGTTGCAACTAATGAAAAACTGTTTTTT
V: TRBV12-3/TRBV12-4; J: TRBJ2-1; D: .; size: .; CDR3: CASSSTMISYNEQFF; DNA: TGTGCCAGCAGTTCAACTATGATCTCCTACAATGAGCAGTTCTTC
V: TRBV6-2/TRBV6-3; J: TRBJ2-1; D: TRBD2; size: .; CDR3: CASRQGLAAGNEQFF; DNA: TGTGCCAGCAGGCAGGGACTAGCAGCTGGAAATGAGCAGTTCTTC
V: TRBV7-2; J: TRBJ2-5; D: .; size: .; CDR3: CASSQTHKETQYF; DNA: TGTGCCAGCAGCCAGACCCATAAAGAGACCCAGTACTTC
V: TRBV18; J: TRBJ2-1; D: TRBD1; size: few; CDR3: CASSPPNRGDEQFF; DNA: TGTGCCAGCTCACCACCGAACAGGGGTGATGAGCAGTTCTTC